The 30 T cell receptor beta chains presented below share a single source sample, sequenced in a study of T cells in Graves' hyperthyroidism and ophthalmopathy. RNA transcripts were the template for amplifying TCR beta CDR3 regions. First-round RT-PCR targeting the TCR CDR3 was performed with the HTBI primer set. TCRdb used MiXCR to reprocess the multiplex PCR reads, holding one entry per CDR3 protein. The sample contains roughly 350,000 distinct CDR3 sequences, roughly 15% of which appear only once. The specimen sequenced was blood. The receptors shown here come from a middle-aged woman with Graves' ophthalmopathy.

In its sample, this clonotype was seen many times. The genes are TRBV28 and TRBJ2-7; 7 bases line up with TRBD2. V shed 3 bases and J 3 bases; nucleotides not matched to a gene: 17. CDR1 and CDR2 (germline): MDHEN, SYDVKM. The CDR3 length is 18 residues. CDR3 sequence (DNA): TGTGCCAGCAGTTTTACTTTGTCTGTCGCGGGAGAGGGCTACGAGCAGTACTTC. Its protein is CASSFTLSVAGEGYEQYF.

The table lists this clonotype with many counts. The genes are TRBV12-3 or TRBV12-4 and TRBJ1-2; a weak D match, TRBD1 (6 bases). V lost 8 bases and J 2 bases, leaving 18 bases between the germline ends. CDR3 size: 15 residues. CDR3 sequence reads: CASFRDRSPNYGYTF. For the CDR3, the DNA is TGTGCCAGCTTCAGAGACAGGAGCCCAAACTATGGCTACACCTTC.

This clonotype was detected only a few times. The rearrangement joins TRBV20-1 to TRBJ1-1, with D hard to call. The CDR3 extends over 14 amino acids. Germline loops: CDR1 DFQATT, CDR2 SNEGSKA (reference sequence). The CDR3 nucleotides read TGCAGCGCCAAATTAGGCCTCATGAACACTGAAGCTTTCTTT. The encoded protein is CSAKLGLMNTEAFF.

V is TRBV3-1 and J is TRBJ1-2; no firm D call. This CDR3 is built from 12 residues. V lost 1 base to trimming and J lost 9 bases, with 9 bases between them. Per the germline V gene, CDR1 is LGHDT and CDR2 is YNNKEL (reference sequence). The CDR3 DNA reads as TGTGCCAGCAGCCAAGGTCCCCGGCGCTACACCTTC. Its protein is CASSQGPRRYTF.

In this sample, this clonotype turned up once. The rearrangement links TRBV11-2 to TRBJ2-7; TRBD1 is a possible D gene (5 bases). This CDR3 has 16 residues. V lost 1 base and J 3 bases, leaving 16 bases between the germline ends. CDR1 is SGHAT, CDR2 FQNNGV, per germline. CDR3 nucleotides: TGTGCCAGCAGCTTAGTTGTGGGCAAAGGGGTCTACGAGCAGTACTTC. This codes for CASSLVVGKGVYEQYF.

The table lists this clonotype with many counts. The J gene is TRBJ2-5, the V gene TRBV28; 10 bases map to TRBD1. The CDR3 has 17 amino acids. Germline V lookup: CDR1 MDHEN, CDR2 SYDVKM. J was trimmed by 4 bases and V by 6 bases; bases with no gene match: 14. As DNA, the CDR3 is TGTGCCAGCAGCGGAGGGACAGGGGTACGAGGGTTAGAGACCCAGTACTTC. Its translation: CASSGGTGVRGLETQYF.

This clonotype came up many times. The CDR3 loop is CASSLKGGAYEQYF. The DNA of the CDR3 is TGTGCCAGCAGTTTAAAGGGGGGAGCCTACGAGCAGTACTTC. The rearrangement uses TRBV28 and TRBJ2-7; D might be TRBD1 or TRBD2, each matching 6 bases. The V gene lost 2 bases and the J gene lost 2 bases, with 10 bases spanning the gap. Germline CDR1 and CDR2: MDHEN and SYDVKM. The CDR3 covers 14 residues.

This clonotype has ten or more counts. The chain is built from TRBV27 and TRBJ2-7; D gene ambiguous. V lost 1 base and J lost 1, with 5 bases in between. The CDR3 spans 13 residues. The germline CDR1 and CDR2 sequences are MNHEY and SMNVEV (reference sequence). The CDR3 loop reads CASSLYHSYEQYF. DNA of the CDR3: TGTGCCAGCAGTTTATACCATTCCTACGAGCAGTACTTC.

This clonotype was counted many times. This chain connects TRBV28 to TRBJ2-7; 8 nucleotides line up with TRBD1. CDR1 and CDR2 from the germline V gene are MDHEN and SYDVKM. The CDR3 is 16 residues long. V lost 5 bases to trimming and J lost 6 bases; unmatched junction nucleotides: 15. The CDR3, as DNA: TGTGCCAGCAGTCCACACAGGGGGGTAGGAGCTCGCGAGCAGTACTTC. Translated: CASSPHRGVGAREQYF.

This clonotype was detected many times. The chain is built from TRBV12-3 or TRBV12-4 and TRBJ1-2, with D possibly matching TRBD1 (5 bases). The CDR3 sequence is 13 residues long. V lost 5 bases and J lost 3, with 10 bases in between. Here the CDR3 DNA reads TGTGCCAGCAGTATTGCGGGGGACTATGGCTACACCTTC. It encodes CASSIAGDYGYTF.

This clonotype was seen repeatedly, ten times or more. This chain joins TRBV28 and TRBJ1-2; TRBD1 aligns across 7 bases. V lost 2 bases, J lost 0 bases, and 6 bases stayed unmatched. The CDR3 loop spans 16 amino acids. Germline V gives CDR1 MDHEN, CDR2 SYDVKM. This CDR3 is CASSLIGQGANYGYTF. The DNA of the CDR3 is TGTGCCAGCAGTTTAATCGGGCAGGGGGCTAACTATGGCTACACCTTC.

To note about this clonotype: A much larger clone lies one base from this, so it may be a read error. The chain is built from TRBV27 and TRBJ2-1, with D perhaps matching TRBD1 (5 bases). CDR1 is MNHEY, CDR2 SMNVEV, per germline (reference sequence). V was pared by 4 bases and J by 0 bases, with 10 bases between. This CDR3 has 15 residues. For the CDR3, the DNA is TGTGCCAGCAGTTCAAGACAGACCTCCTACAATGAGCAGTTCTTC. Translation gives CASSSRQTSYNEQFF.

In this sample, this clonotype turned up many times. This chain connects TRBV19 to TRBJ2-1, with a possible D match to TRBD2 (6 bases). This CDR3 is 15 amino acids long. The V end lost 1 base, the J end lost 4 bases, and 11 bases lay between the germline ends. Germline V gives CDR1 LNHDA, CDR2 SQIVND (reference sequence). CDR3 bases: TGTGCCAGTAGTATAGGAGGGACTTCATACAATGAGCAGTTCTTC. Amino acids: CASSIGGTSYNEQFF.

This clonotype was observed many times. CDR3 DNA sequence: TGTGCCAGCAGCCCTAAGGTATCCAGGGAAGCTTTCTTT. Translated, it gives CASSPKVSREAFF. This chain uses TRBV7-9 with TRBJ1-1; D is unclear. Germline V gene sequence: CDR1 SEHNR, CDR2 FQNEAQ (reference sequence). The CDR3 totals 13 residues. The V gene lost 5 bases and the J gene lost 8 bases, with 15 bases spanning the gap.

This clonotype was detected many times. The CDR3 here is CASSFGQQDVPQHF. In nucleotides, the CDR3 is TGTGCCAGCAGTTTTGGCCAGCAGGATGTTCCCCAGCATTTT. This sequence joins TRBV28 and TRBJ1-5, with unresolved D. The V gene lost 3 bases and the J gene lost 10 bases, with 16 bases spanning the gap. CDR1 and CDR2 (germline): MDHEN, SYDVKM. CDR3 length equals 14 residues.

This clonotype was seen at least ten times. The chain recombines TRBV12-3 or TRBV12-4 with TRBJ1-4; TRBD1 is a possible D gene (5 bases). This CDR3 spans 15 amino acids. With 5 bases removed from V and 4 bases from J, the gap between germline ends came to 14 bases. The CDR3 DNA is TGTGCCAGCAGTCCCCAGGGAGCAGTTAATGAAAAACTGTTTTTT. It codes for CASSPQGAVNEKLFF.

As concerns this clonotype: Just one base apart from a much larger clone, this may be a read error. This rearrangement joins TRBV18 to TRBJ1-1; D is perhaps TRBD1 (5 bases). Germline assignment: CDR1 KGHSH and CDR2 LQKENI. The CDR3 has 14 amino acids. The DNA for the CDR3 is TGTGCCAGCTCACCGACAGTGATGAACACTAAAGCTTTCTTT. It is translated as CASSPTVMNTKAFF.

In its sample, this clonotype was seen many times. The chain couples TRBV24-1 to TRBJ2-1, with 8 nucleotides matching TRBD2. Trimming at V came to 9 bases and at J to 5 bases, leaving 8 bases not matched to a gene. This CDR3 is built from 14 residues. The germline V gene encodes CDR1 KGHDR and CDR2 SFDVKD. The CDR3 spells CATRGWREDNEQFF. The CDR3 nucleotides are TGTGCCACCCGGGGCTGGCGGGAGGACAATGAGCAGTTCTTC.

In its sample, this clonotype was seen many times. This sequence joins TRBV6-1 and TRBJ1-1; 8 bases match TRBD1. Germline CDR1 is MNHNS and CDR2 is SASEGT. The CDR3 loop spans 17 amino acids. With 5 bases clipped from V and 4 bases from J, the junction kept 15 bases outside the gene matches. In DNA, the CDR3 is TGTGCCAGCAGTTCCTCCGGGACAGGCCTAACGGGCACTGAAGCTTTCTTT. This gives the protein CASSSSGTGLTGTEAFF.

This clonotype was seen ten or more times. The chain employs TRBV5-1 and TRBJ1-6; 8 bases map to TRBD1. Germline assignment: CDR1 SGHRS and CDR2 YFSETQ. The V and J ends lost 0 bases and 10 bases, in that order; junction bases with no gene match: 3. CDR3 size: 14 residues. The CDR3 nucleotides read TGCGCCAGCAGCTTGGGGACAGGGAGGTCACCCCTCCACTTT. Protein product: CASSLGTGRSPLHF.

This clonotype was seen a few times. The V gene is TRBV10-2, the J gene TRBJ2-1; the D gene could be TRBD1 or TRBD2 (5 bases each). CDR3 length: 15 amino acids. V lost 0 bases and J 7 bases, leaving 13 bases between the germline ends. Germline V gene data show CDR1 as WSHSY and CDR2 as SAAADI. The CDR3, as DNA: TGCGCCAGCAGTGAGTCTGGGGGTTTCATAAATGAGCAGTTCTTC. It yields the protein CASSESGGFINEQFF.

Ten or more counts support this clonotype. V gene TRBV2 combines with J gene TRBJ2-7; 9 bases match TRBD1. J gave up 0 bases and V 7 bases, and 4 bases lay outside the gene matches. CDR1 is SNHLY, CDR2 FYNNEI, per germline. The CDR3 sequence is 14 residues long. The CDR3 reads CASKGDRASYEQYF. The CDR3 DNA follows: TGTGCCAGCAAGGGGGACAGGGCCTCCTACGAGCAGTACTTC.

The chain is built from TRBV25-1 and TRBJ1-5, with TRBD1 matching 8 bases. The CDR3 runs 13 residues. V lost 6 bases, J lost 6 bases, and 4 bases stayed unmatched. The germline V gene encodes CDR1 MGHDK and CDR2 SYGVNS. The DNA for the CDR3 is TGTGCCAGCAGAGGACAGGGATCTCAGCCCCAGCATTTT. Translation: CASRGQGSQPQHF.

This clonotype was detected ten times or more. CDR3 DNA: TGTGCCAGCAGTTTAAATCAGGGGGCCAATTCACCCCTCCACTTT. This sequence encodes CASSLNQGANSPLHF. The chain joins TRBV12-3 or TRBV12-4 to TRBJ1-6, with 8 bases aligning to TRBD1. This CDR3 has 15 residues. Trimming at V came to 2 bases and at J to 7 bases, leaving 4 bases not matched to a gene.

At least ten counts were recorded for this clonotype. This rearrangement joins TRBV29-1 to TRBJ2-1; D is tentatively TRBD1 or TRBD2 (6 bases each). The ends were cut back, 7 bases at V and 4 bases at J, with 20 bases in the middle. This CDR3 spans 15 amino acids. Germline CDR1 reads SQVTM; CDR2 reads ANQGSEA. The CDR3 DNA is TGCAGCGCCCTACTTCCCGGGGGCCCATACAATGAGCAGTTCTTC. This encodes CSALLPGGPYNEQFF.

This clonotype came up many times. This chain joins TRBV5-4 and TRBJ2-7; TRBD1 is a possible D gene (7 bases). Per the germline V gene, CDR1 is SGHNT and CDR2 is YYREEE (reference sequence). The V end was cut by 4 bases, the J end by 2 bases, with 19 bases between. The CDR3 extends over 16 amino acids. The CDR3 reads CASSPGVPRGAYEQYF. CDR3 coding DNA: TGTGCCAGCAGCCCGGGGGTACCCAGGGGGGCCTACGAGCAGTACTTC.

The chain has TRBV20-1 and TRBJ1-2; possible D gene TRBD1, 6 bases. CDR1 and CDR2 from the germline V gene are DFQATT and SNEGSKA (reference sequence). Deletions cut 6 bases from V and 5 bases from J, with 22 bases between. The CDR3 is 15 residues long. The CDR3 nucleotides read TGCAGTGCAAGCGATCAGGGGAGCTCTGGGTATGGCTACACCTTC. Its translation is CSASDQGSSGYGYTF.

This clonotype was detected ten times or more. The genes are TRBV5-5 and TRBJ2-1, with TRBD2 matching 9 bases. After removal of 0 bases from V and 5 bases from J, the junction contained 6 bases not matched to a gene. The CDR3 length is 16 residues. The germline V gene has CDR1 SGHKS and CDR2 YYEKEE (reference sequence). CDR3 DNA: TGTGCCAGCAGCTTGGCCCCTAGGACTAGCGACAATGAGCAGTTCTTC. This sequence encodes CASSLAPRTSDNEQFF.

V is TRBV9 and J is TRBJ2-5, with D unresolved. The ends were cut back, 5 bases at V and 1 base at J, with 21 bases in the middle. The CDR3 runs to 17 residues. Germline lookup yields CDR1 SGDLS and CDR2 YYNGEE. The CDR3, as DNA: TGTGCCAGCAGTGAAGAGGCCGTGCAAAGGCTCCAAGAGACCCAGTACTTC. Protein: CASSEEAVQRLQETQYF.

This clonotype was observed at least ten times. This chain uses TRBV11-2 with TRBJ1-2; D is possibly TRBD1 (5 bases). The V gene's germline CDR1 is SGHAT and CDR2 FQNNGV. V was cut by 5 bases and J by 5 bases, with 21 bases left in between. This CDR3 has 16 amino acids. CDR3 loop: CASSRDGAAQGYGYTF. The CDR3, as DNA: TGTGCCAGCAGCAGAGACGGGGCCGCGCAGGGTTATGGCTACACCTTC.